The 14 T cell receptor beta chains given below trace back to one sample, sequenced in a study of Graves' ophthalmopathy and Graves' hyperthyroidism. For repertoire sequencing, the TCR beta CDR3 regions were amplified from RNA transcripts. The first round was an RT-PCR with HTBI primers, and the second round was a multiplex PCR. Each CDR3 protein is one row after TCRdb ran MiXCR on the multiplex PCR reads. The sample lists about 620,000 distinct CDR3 sequences, 22% occurring once. The sample was peripheral blood. These receptors originate from a woman aged 18-35 years with stable Graves' hyperthyroidism. Some clones in this sample may be carry-over from other donors' samples.

This clonotype was counted between two and nine times. The chain recombines TRBV4-1 with TRBJ2-4; 10 nucleotides match TRBD2. With V trimmed by 3 bases and J by 3 bases, 11 bases remained unmatched. Germline assignment: CDR1 MGHRA and CDR2 YSYEKL. The CDR3 consists of 18 residues. The CDR3 bases are TGCGCCAGCAGCCAGGGCCTGGCTAGCGGGGGTGTCAAAAACATTCAGTACTTC. Translating it yields CASSQGLASGGVKNIQYF.

This rearrangement joins TRBV4-1 to TRBJ1-5; D remains ambiguous. V lost 0 bases, J lost 1 base, and 10 bases lay in between. The CDR3 has 16 residues. Looked up from germline, CDR1 is MGHRA and CDR2 is YSYEKL. The chain's CDR3 is CASSQESTASNQPQHF. CDR3 coding DNA: TGCGCCAGCAGCCAAGAATCAACAGCGAGCAATCAGCCCCAGCATTTT.

On this clonotype itself: One end of the junction varies from germline; a read error may be responsible. The V call is TRBV20-1, the J call TRBJ2-2, with 9 bases that match TRBD2. CDR1 is DFQATT and CDR2 is SNEGSKA in the germline V gene (reference sequence). This CDR3 has 17 residues. The CDR3 bases are TGCAGTGCTAGAGATTCCAGCGGGAGGCCCGACACCGGGGAGCTGTTGTTT. It translates to CSARDSSGRPDTGELLF.

This clonotype was recorded at least ten times. The chain is built from TRBV24-1 and TRBJ1-6; 7 bases are shared with TRBD1. In germline, CDR1 is KGHDR, CDR2 SFDVKD. V lost 6 bases to trimming and J lost 5 bases; unmatched junction nucleotides: 3. The CDR3 is made up of 14 amino acids. CDR3 nucleotides: TGTGCCACCAGTTCCGGGACAGATAATTCACCCCTCCACTTT. This translates into CATSSGTDNSPLHF.

This clonotype was detected ten times or more. V and J are TRBV19 and TRBJ1-1; D remains ambiguous. The germline V gene encodes CDR1 LNHDA and CDR2 SQIVND (reference sequence). CDR3 length: 14 amino acids. V dropped 7 bases and J dropped 3 bases, with 15 bases sitting between them. The CDR3 nucleotides read TGTGCCAGTACCCAGACGGTGTTGGACACTGAAGCTTTCTTT. Translating it yields CASTQTVLDTEAFF.

The sample holds many counts of this clonotype. The CDR3 here is CASSYGTAANTGELFF. The DNA for the CDR3 is TGTGCCAGCAGTTATGGGACAGCCGCGAACACCGGGGAGCTGTTTTTT. The chain is built from TRBV6-5 and TRBJ2-2; 7 nucleotides align to TRBD1. Trimming took 3 bases from V and 0 from J; bases not matched to a gene: 4. CDR1 and CDR2 (germline): MNHEY, SVGAGI. The CDR3 is 16 amino acids.

This clonotype was counted at least ten times. The V call is TRBV27, the J call TRBJ1-2, with TRBD1 matching over 8 bases. V lost 0 bases and J lost 5; bases outside the gene matches: 5. This CDR3 has 15 amino acids. The germline V gene has CDR1 MNHEY and CDR2 SMNVEV (reference sequence). The DNA of the CDR3 is TGTGCCAGCAGTTTATCGCCAGGGGGCGGGTATGGCTACACCTTC. Encoded protein: CASSLSPGGGYGYTF.

This clonotype has more than one count but fewer than ten. This chain links TRBV5-6 with TRBJ2-5; TRBD1 might be the D (6 bases). V lost 4 bases to trimming and J lost 5 bases, with 18 bases between them. Germline V gives CDR1 SGHDT, CDR2 YYEEEE. The CDR3 runs 15 residues. The CDR3 region is CASSRVTGIVETQYF. Here the CDR3 DNA reads TGTGCCAGCAGCCGCGTCACAGGGATAGTGGAGACCCAGTACTTC.

This clonotype came up many times. The J gene is TRBJ1-6, the V gene TRBV6-1; tentatively, D is TRBD1 (5 bases). Germline values: CDR1 MNHNS, CDR2 SASEGT. Trimming left V 4 bases short and J 11 bases short, with 18 bases between. CDR3 size: 15 residues. The CDR3 sequence is CASSAREQGWAPLHF. Written as DNA, the CDR3 is TGTGCCAGCAGTGCCCGGGAGCAGGGATGGGCACCCCTCCACTTT.

This clonotype appeared many times. The rearrangement links TRBV27 to TRBJ2-2; the match to TRBD2 covers 8 bases. Trimming removed 6 bases from V and 0 bases from J; junction bases left unmatched: 3. The V gene's germline CDR1 is MNHEY and CDR2 SMNVEV (reference sequence). The CDR3 extends over 15 amino acids. CDR3 sequence reads: CASRLSGANTGELFF. CDR3 bases: TGTGCCAGCAGACTTAGCGGGGCGAACACCGGGGAGCTGTTTTTT.

The V call is TRBV6-5, the J call TRBJ1-5, with no clear D. Deletions cut 2 bases from V and 6 bases from J, with 14 bases between. The length of the CDR3 is 15 residues. Germline-derived CDR1 and CDR2 are MNHEY and SVGAGI. In DNA form, the CDR3 reads TGTGCCAGCAGTTACGCCCCAAGGCAGCCTCAGCCCCAGCATTTT. Translated, it gives CASSYAPRQPQPQHF.

There are many counts of this clonotype. CDR3 in amino acids: CATIGRTNTGELFF. The CDR3 coding sequence is TGTGCCACCATTGGCAGGACGAACACCGGGGAGCTGTTTTTT. V is TRBV6-1 and J is TRBJ2-2; D is undetermined. V was shortened by 10 bases and J by 0 bases, with 12 bases between the two germline ends. Per the germline V gene, CDR1 is MNHNS and CDR2 is SASEGT. The CDR3 consists of 14 residues.

This clonotype has at least ten counts. The genes are TRBV14 and TRBJ1-1; 7 nucleotides match TRBD1. The germline gives CDR1 SGHDN, CDR2 FVKESK. This CDR3 contains 16 residues. With 0 bases clipped from V and 0 bases from J, the junction kept 4 bases outside the gene matches. The CDR3, as DNA: TGTGCCAGCAGCCAAGAGGGACAGAATTTGAACACTGAAGCTTTCTTT. Translation: CASSQEGQNLNTEAFF.

The rearrangement links TRBV19 to TRBJ1-5, with 7 bases matching TRBD1. The germline V gene has CDR1 LNHDA and CDR2 SQIVND (reference sequence). V was pared by 6 bases and J by 5 bases, with 7 bases of the junction left unmatched. The CDR3 has 14 residues. CDR3 amino acids: CASSQTGRDQPQHF. CDR3 nucleotides: TGTGCCAGTAGCCAGACAGGGAGGGATCAGCCCCAGCATTTT.